This is a list of T cell receptor beta chains from one sample in a study of blood T cell repertoires in COVID-19. Produced via immunoSEQ multiplex PCR; TCRdb's table is partial and in-frame only. The data hold about 220,000 clones, with roughly 85% observed a single time. The sequencing input was peripheral blood. The source is a woman aged 70-85 years with COVID-19, enrolled during active disease. The CDR3 runs from the conserved cysteine through the conserved F or W. The order of the fields is clone size, J gene, V gene, D gene, CDR3 protein, CDR3 DNA. A D gene is named only where the DNA matches it firmly. Only some rows state a clone size, as once, few, many or a class for expanded clones.

clone_size: -; j_call: TRBJ2-3; v_call: TRBV6-2/TRBV6-3; d_call: TRBD1; cdr3_aa: CASSFPPRIPQGIGTDTQYF; cdr3_nt: TGTGCCAGCAGTTTCCCGCCAAGGATACCACAGGGGATCGGCACAGATACGCAGTATTTT
clone_size: -; j_call: TRBJ2-1; v_call: TRBV5-1; d_call: TRBD2; cdr3_aa: CASSPRLADSYNEQFF; cdr3_nt: TGCGCCAGCAGCCCCCGACTAGCGGACTCCTACAATGAGCAGTTCTTC
clone_size: once; j_call: TRBJ2-5; v_call: TRBV30; d_call: TRBD2; cdr3_aa: CAWSRGLAGGETQYF; cdr3_nt: TGTGCCTGGAGTCGGGGACTAGCGGGAGGTGAGACCCAGTACTTC
clone_size: -; j_call: TRBJ2-1; v_call: TRBV3-1/TRBV3-2; d_call: TRBD2; cdr3_aa: CASSQGTLAGHNEQFF; cdr3_nt: TGTGCCAGCAGCCAAGGGACCCTAGCGGGGCACAATGAGCAGTTCTTC
clone_size: -; j_call: TRBJ1-3; v_call: TRBV4-2; d_call: -; cdr3_aa: CASSQDDGNTIYF; cdr3_nt: TGTGCCAGCAGCCAAGATGATGGCAACACCATATATTTT
clone_size: -; j_call: TRBJ1-5; v_call: TRBV6-5; d_call: -; cdr3_aa: CASSYPHSQPQHF; cdr3_nt: TGTGCCAGCAGTTACCCGCACAGTCAGCCCCAGCATTTT
clone_size: once; j_call: TRBJ1-2; v_call: TRBV2; d_call: -; cdr3_aa: CASSLQGHGYTF; cdr3_nt: TGTGCCAGCAGCTTACAGGGCCATGGCTACACCTTC
clone_size: few; j_call: TRBJ2-7; v_call: TRBV6-5; d_call: -; cdr3_aa: CASSLDRFPYEQYF; cdr3_nt: TGTGCCAGCAGTCTCGACAGGTTTCCCTACGAGCAGTACTTC
clone_size: -; j_call: TRBJ1-6; v_call: TRBV19; d_call: TRBD1; cdr3_aa: CASSPGTGTYNSPLHF; cdr3_nt: TGTGCCAGTAGTCCAGGGACAGGGACCTATAATTCACCCCTCCACTTT
clone_size: -; j_call: TRBJ2-1; v_call: TRBV28; d_call: -; cdr3_aa: CASSFRDTTYNEQFF; cdr3_nt: TGTGCCAGCAGTTTCCGGGACACCACTTACAATGAGCAGTTCTTC
clone_size: -; j_call: TRBJ2-1; v_call: TRBV7-2; d_call: TRBD2; cdr3_aa: CASSLGLAGGRSSEQFF; cdr3_nt: TGTGCCAGCAGCTTAGGACTAGCGGGGGGGCGGTCGAGTGAGCAGTTCTTC
clone_size: -; j_call: TRBJ2-3; v_call: TRBV27; d_call: -; cdr3_aa: CASSWGTRSDTQYF; cdr3_nt: TGTGCCAGCAGTTGGGGGACACGTTCAGATACGCAGTATTTT
clone_size: once; j_call: TRBJ2-7; v_call: TRBV7-6; d_call: -; cdr3_aa: CASSSAATRGEQYF; cdr3_nt: TGTGCCAGCAGCTCTGCCGCGACTAGAGGCGAGCAGTACTTC
clone_size: -; j_call: TRBJ1-3; v_call: TRBV18; d_call: -; cdr3_aa: CASSPTNLGAGNTIYF; cdr3_nt: TGTGCCAGCTCACCAACGAACTTGGGAGCTGGAAACACCATATATTTT
clone_size: -; j_call: TRBJ1-6; v_call: TRBV5-6; d_call: TRBD1; cdr3_aa: CASSSRDRGGYNSPLHF; cdr3_nt: TGTGCCAGCAGCTCCCGGGACAGGGGAGGTTATAATTCACCCCTCCACTTT
clone_size: -; j_call: TRBJ2-7; v_call: TRBV5-1; d_call: -; cdr3_aa: CASSFAQLPLSYEQYF; cdr3_nt: TGCGCCAGCAGCTTCGCACAGTTACCTCTCTCCTACGAGCAGTACTTC
clone_size: few; j_call: TRBJ1-1; v_call: TRBV4-3; d_call: TRBD1; cdr3_aa: CASSQDWTGPMAEAFF; cdr3_nt: TGCGCCAGCAGCCAGGACTGGACAGGGCCGATGGCTGAAGCTTTCTTT
clone_size: once; j_call: TRBJ2-1; v_call: TRBV5-1; d_call: -; cdr3_aa: CASSLGGAEGHNEQFF; cdr3_nt: TGCGCCAGCAGCTTGGGAGGCGCGGAGGGCCACAATGAGCAGTTCTTC
clone_size: -; j_call: TRBJ2-1; v_call: TRBV7-2; d_call: -; cdr3_aa: CASNSGNYNEQFF; cdr3_nt: TGTGCCAGCAATAGCGGAAACTACAATGAGCAGTTCTTC
clone_size: -; j_call: TRBJ2-5; v_call: TRBV10-1; d_call: -; cdr3_aa: CASSCPGHEQETQYF; cdr3_nt: TGCGCCAGCAGTTGTCCGGGACACGAACAAGAGACCCAGTACTTC
clone_size: -; j_call: TRBJ1-2; v_call: TRBV28; d_call: -; cdr3_aa: CASSSPGNYGYTF; cdr3_nt: TGTGCCAGCAGCTCCCCGGGGAACTATGGCTACACCTTC
clone_size: -; j_call: TRBJ2-2; v_call: TRBV29-1; d_call: -; cdr3_aa: CSVASGNGELFF; cdr3_nt: TGCAGCGTAGCTTCGGGAAATGGGGAGCTGTTTTTT
clone_size: -; j_call: TRBJ1-2; v_call: TRBV5-4; d_call: -; cdr3_aa: CASSSPGGRGYGYTF; cdr3_nt: TGTGCCAGCAGCTCCCCGGGGGGCAGGGGCTATGGCTACACCTTC
clone_size: once; j_call: TRBJ2-3; v_call: TRBV28; d_call: -; cdr3_aa: CASIGGAVPDTQYF; cdr3_nt: TGTGCCAGCATAGGGGGGGCGGTTCCTGATACGCAGTATTTT
clone_size: -; j_call: TRBJ2-7; v_call: TRBV6-6; d_call: -; cdr3_aa: CASSYGQPLSYEQYF; cdr3_nt: TGTGCCAGCAGTTACGGACAGCCCCTCTCCTACGAGCAGTACTTC
clone_size: -; j_call: TRBJ2-1; v_call: TRBV14; d_call: -; cdr3_aa: CASSQLSLRGRGEQFF; cdr3_nt: TGTGCCAGCAGCCAACTTTCTCTGAGGGGAAGGGGGGAGCAGTTCTTC
clone_size: -; j_call: TRBJ1-3; v_call: TRBV6-6; d_call: -; cdr3_aa: CASSPDSYSGNTIYF; cdr3_nt: TGTGCCAGCAGTCCGGACTCTTACTCTGGAAACACCATATATTTT
clone_size: -; j_call: TRBJ1-3; v_call: TRBV5-1; d_call: TRBD1; cdr3_aa: CASSLPTGGSGNTIYF; cdr3_nt: TGCGCCAGCAGCCTCCCTACAGGGGGCTCAGGAAACACCATATATTTT
clone_size: -; j_call: TRBJ1-2; v_call: TRBV3-1/TRBV3-2; d_call: TRBD1; cdr3_aa: CASSQTGGNYGYTF; cdr3_nt: TGTGCCAGCAGCCAGACAGGGGGAAACTATGGCTACACCTTC
clone_size: -; j_call: TRBJ1-1; v_call: TRBV19; d_call: -; cdr3_aa: CASIQGRATKNTEAFF; cdr3_nt: TGTGCCAGTATTCAGGGAAGAGCTACCAAGAACACTGAAGCTTTCTTT
clone_size: -; j_call: TRBJ2-7; v_call: TRBV30; d_call: TRBD1; cdr3_aa: CAWSQGGQGAGEQYF; cdr3_nt: TGTGCCTGGAGTCAGGGGGGACAGGGGGCAGGAGAGCAGTACTTC
clone_size: -; j_call: TRBJ2-3; v_call: TRBV4-3; d_call: TRBD2; cdr3_aa: CASSQELARGSSTDTQYF; cdr3_nt: TGCGCCAGCAGCCAAGAACTAGCGAGGGGATCTAGCACAGATACGCAGTATTTT
clone_size: -; j_call: TRBJ1-2; v_call: TRBV28; d_call: TRBD1; cdr3_aa: CASSPPGQGVGGYTF; cdr3_nt: TGTGCCAGCAGTCCACCGGGACAGGGGGTGGGTGGCTACACCTTC
clone_size: -; j_call: TRBJ1-5; v_call: TRBV6-6; d_call: TRBD1; cdr3_aa: CASSQNRGLSQNQPQHF; cdr3_nt: TGTGCCAGCAGTCAAAACAGGGGGCTGTCCCAAAATCAGCCCCAGCATTTT
clone_size: -; j_call: TRBJ2-7; v_call: TRBV27; d_call: TRBD1; cdr3_aa: CASSLDRGYYEQYF; cdr3_nt: TGTGCCAGCAGTTTAGACAGGGGATACTACGAGCAGTACTTC
clone_size: -; j_call: TRBJ1-4; v_call: TRBV7-2; d_call: TRBD1; cdr3_aa: CASSLNPITGGEKLFF; cdr3_nt: TGTGCCAGCAGCCTTAACCCCATTACAGGGGGTGAAAAACTGTTTTTT
clone_size: once; j_call: TRBJ1-6; v_call: TRBV7-6; d_call: TRBD1; cdr3_aa: CASSLRAGQPSSYNSPLHF; cdr3_nt: TGTGCCAGCAGCTTACGCGCGGGACAGCCTAGCTCCTATAATTCACCCCTCCACTTT
clone_size: -; j_call: TRBJ2-3; v_call: TRBV18; d_call: -; cdr3_aa: CASSPLDTTDTQYF; cdr3_nt: TGTGCCAGCTCACCCTTAGACACCACAGATACGCAGTATTTT
clone_size: -; j_call: TRBJ2-4; v_call: TRBV6-2/TRBV6-3; d_call: -; cdr3_aa: CASSPERVKNIQYF; cdr3_nt: TGTGCCAGCAGTCCCGAGAGGGTCAAAAACATTCAGTACTTC
clone_size: -; j_call: TRBJ1-2; v_call: TRBV5-5; d_call: -; cdr3_aa: CASSARQGNNYGYTF; cdr3_nt: TGTGCCAGCAGCGCACGCCAGGGAAATAACTATGGCTACACCTTC
clone_size: -; j_call: TRBJ2-1; v_call: TRBV6-6; d_call: -; cdr3_aa: CASSVTDNEQFF; cdr3_nt: TGTGCCAGCAGTGTCACAGACAATGAGCAGTTCTTC
clone_size: -; j_call: TRBJ2-5; v_call: TRBV5-5; d_call: TRBD1; cdr3_aa: CASSQDRGRPETQYF; cdr3_nt: TGTGCCAGCAGTCAAGACAGGGGGCGGCCAGAGACCCAGTACTTC
clone_size: -; j_call: TRBJ2-1; v_call: TRBV11-3; d_call: TRBD2; cdr3_aa: CASSWQAGGSHEQFF; cdr3_nt: TGTGCCAGCAGCTGGCAAGCGGGAGGGTCACATGAGCAGTTCTTC
clone_size: -; j_call: TRBJ1-6; v_call: TRBV5-1; d_call: TRBD1; cdr3_aa: CASSRTGQTNSPLHF; cdr3_nt: TGCGCCAGCAGCAGGACGGGACAGACAAATTCACCCCTCCACTTT
clone_size: -; j_call: TRBJ2-1; v_call: TRBV27; d_call: TRBD1; cdr3_aa: CASGDRGSGEQFF; cdr3_nt: TGTGCCAGCGGAGACAGGGGTTCGGGTGAGCAGTTCTTC
clone_size: -; j_call: TRBJ1-5; v_call: TRBV30; d_call: -; cdr3_aa: CAWSVQSRETAQHF; cdr3_nt: TGTGCCTGGAGTGTACAGTCTCGGGAGACAGCCCAGCATTTT
clone_size: few; j_call: TRBJ1-5; v_call: TRBV2; d_call: -; cdr3_aa: CASRDRGGNQPQHF; cdr3_nt: TGTGCCAGCAGGGACAGAGGGGGAAATCAGCCCCAGCATTTT
clone_size: -; j_call: TRBJ2-1; v_call: TRBV9; d_call: -; cdr3_aa: CASSVLGDEQFF; cdr3_nt: TGTGCCAGCAGCGTGTTAGGGGATGAGCAGTTCTTC
clone_size: -; j_call: TRBJ1-2; v_call: TRBV5-5; d_call: -; cdr3_aa: CASSYRGEGTYGYTF; cdr3_nt: TGTGCCAGCAGCTACCGGGGGGAGGGAACCTATGGCTACACCTTC
clone_size: -; j_call: TRBJ1-2; v_call: TRBV19; d_call: TRBD1; cdr3_aa: CASSSPQTGQDYGYTF; cdr3_nt: TGTGCCAGTAGTAGCCCTCAGACAGGACAGGACTATGGCTACACCTTC
clone_size: -; j_call: TRBJ1-5; v_call: TRBV6-2/TRBV6-3; d_call: TRBD1; cdr3_aa: CASSPRDSGNQPQHF; cdr3_nt: TGTGCCAGCAGTCCCCGGGACAGTGGGAATCAGCCCCAGCATTTT
clone_size: -; j_call: TRBJ2-7; v_call: TRBV21-1; d_call: -; cdr3_aa: CASSKALWKQSHTYEQYF; cdr3_nt: TGTGCCAGCAGCAAAGCGCTGTGGAAACAGAGCCACACCTACGAGCAGTACTTC
clone_size: -; j_call: TRBJ2-1; v_call: TRBV25-1; d_call: -; cdr3_aa: CASSEYGRVEQFF; cdr3_nt: TGTGCCAGCAGTGAATACGGCCGGGTTGAGCAGTTCTTC